One and the same sample provided the 21 T cell receptor beta chains below, sequenced in a study of blood T cells in healthy people across ages. Next came a second PCR, run for roughly 6 to 11 cycles, which used a sample-barcoded 5' primer along with a J-beta primer mix. MiXCR, run by TCRdb on the 5' RACE reads, gives a single entry per CDR3 protein. The table includes 650,000 to 800,000 distinct CDR3 sequences, over 40% detected once. The specimen was blood. The receptors derive from a woman of 80 years or more in good health.

This sequence joins TRBV29-1 and TRBJ1-2; D may be TRBD1 (6 bases). The germline V and J ends were trimmed by 6 bases and 5 bases, with 34 bases remaining between them. The CDR3 runs 19 residues. Germline V gene lookup returns CDR1 SQVTM and CDR2 ANQGSEA. In DNA form, the CDR3 reads TGCAGCGTCCTCCTTTTAGGGAGATTCCAAGGGGGGGACCCATATGGCTACACCTTC. It translates to CSVLLLGRFQGGDPYGYTF. Combining the CDR3 with reference TRBV29-1 and TRBJ1-2 gives the whole variable domain SAVISQKPSRDICQRGTSLTIQCQVDSQVTMMFWYRQQPGQSLTLIATANQGSEATYESGFVIDKFPISRPNLTFSTLTVSNMSPEDSSIYLCSVLLLGRFQGGDPYGYTFGSGTRLTVV.

The DNA for the CDR3 is TGTGCCAGCAGCCAAGGGGACACAACCTACAATGAGCAGTTCTTC. Protein: CASSQGDTTYNEQFF. This chain links TRBV7-2 with TRBJ2-1, with TRBD1 as a possible D gene (6 bases). The CDR3 spans 15 residues. Germline CDR1 is SGHTA and CDR2 is FQGNSA. The V end was cut by 5 bases, the J end by 2 bases, with 13 bases between.

This clonotype has just one count. The chain links TRBV10-2 to TRBJ2-4, with a weak D call TRBD1 (5 bases). This CDR3 comprises 15 residues. Trimming pared 3 bases from V and 0 bases from J, leaving 9 bases between. The germline V gene encodes CDR1 WSHSY and CDR2 SAAADI. CDR3: CASSDGAVAKNIQYF. The DNA of the CDR3 is TGCGCCAGCAGTGATGGGGCAGTAGCCAAAAACATTCAGTACTTC.

This chain uses TRBV10-3 with TRBJ2-7; 9 bases are a match to TRBD1. Per the germline V gene, CDR1 is ENHRY and CDR2 is SYGVKD. With 0 bases clipped from V and 7 bases from J, the junction kept 7 bases outside the gene matches. The CDR3 runs 15 residues. CDR3 DNA: TGTGCCATCAGTGAGTCTGGGACAGGGACTACTGAGCAGTACTTC. Residues: CAISESGTGTTEQYF.

CDR3 bases: TGTGCCAGCAGTCACCGGGACGCCGACTCCTACAATGAGCAGTTCTTC. This codes for CASSHRDADSYNEQFF. V and J are TRBV7-8 and TRBJ2-1; D may match TRBD1 or TRBD2 (5 bases each). V lost 6 bases, J lost 0 bases, and 15 bases lay in between. This CDR3 is 16 amino acids long. The germline V gene encodes CDR1 SGHVS and CDR2 FQNEAQ.

The V call is TRBV7-2, the J call TRBJ2-1; 7 positions agree with TRBD1. The CDR3 length is 13 residues. The germline CDR1 and CDR2 sequences are SGHTA and FQGNSA. The junction had 9 bases not matched to a gene; V was cut back by 6 bases and J by 10 bases. The CDR3: CASRRQGLGEQFF. In DNA, the CDR3 is TGTGCCAGCAGGAGACAGGGTCTGGGGGAGCAGTTCTTC.

This clonotype was seen a handful of times. One base away lies a much larger clone, so this may be a sequencing read error. The genes are TRBV10-3 and TRBJ2-3, with 9 bases that match TRBD2. CDR3 length: 17 amino acids. Losses at the gene ends were 3 bases for V and 1 base for J; bases not matched to a gene: 8. Germline V gene lookup returns CDR1 ENHRY and CDR2 SYGVKD. DNA for the CDR3: TGTGCCATCAGTGACCAACGCGGGAGGGGGCGCACAGATACGCAGTATTTT. Translated, it gives CAISDQRGRGRTDTQYF.

The chain combines TRBV20-1 with TRBJ2-3; D not certain. The V gene lost 3 bases and the J gene lost 4 bases, with 11 bases spanning the gap. CDR1 is DFQATT and CDR2 is SNEGSKA in the germline V gene (reference sequence). The CDR3 contains 13 residues. The DNA of the CDR3 is TGCAGTGCTAGGTGGGGTGGCGCAGATACGCAGTATTTT. Amino acid sequence: CSARWGGADTQYF.

The chain has TRBV5-1 and TRBJ2-1; D gene uncertain. The DNA end favors TRBJ2-7, so the J call may be wrong. Germline CDR1 SGHRS, CDR2 YFSETQ. The CDR3 runs to 15 residues. In DNA form, the CDR3 reads TGCGCCAGCAGCTTGCGGGCAGTCTCCTACAATGAGCAGTACTTC. This gives the protein CASSLRAVSYNEQYF.

This clonotype has only a few counts. The J gene is TRBJ2-3, the V gene TRBV4-2, with a possible D match to TRBD2 (7 bases). Trimming removed 5 bases from V and 4 bases from J, with 22 bases in between. The germline CDR1 and CDR2 sequences are LGHNA and YNFKEQ. CDR3 length: 17 residues. The CDR3 nucleotides read TGTGCCAGCAGCAAAAGTGGTGGGGGGGGGCGACCAGATACGCAGTATTTT. Translating it yields CASSKSGGGGRPDTQYF.

There are a few counts of this clonotype. The J gene is TRBJ2-1, the V gene TRBV7-2; D assignment may be TRBD1 or TRBD2 (5 bases each). The CDR3 length is 14 residues. With 5 bases removed from V and 10 bases from J, the gap between germline ends came to 18 bases. Germline CDR1 is SGHTA and CDR2 is FQGNSA. The CDR3 nucleotides read TGTGCCAGCAGCCCCGATGTCCCCAGGGACGAGCAGTTCTTC. Translating it yields CASSPDVPRDEQFF.

CDR3 nucleotides: TGTGCCAGCAACAAACAGGGTGAAGACTATGGCTACACCTTC. This encodes CASNKQGEDYGYTF. V gene TRBV28 combines with J gene TRBJ1-2, with D possibly matching TRBD1 (6 bases). Trimming cost V 7 bases and J 3 bases, with 15 bases left between them. The CDR3 loop spans 14 amino acids. Germline V gene lookup returns CDR1 MDHEN and CDR2 SYDVKM.

This clonotype was observed once. This may be a read error: a much more frequent sequence differs by one nucleotide. This chain links TRBV29-1 with TRBJ1-2; D perhaps matches TRBD1 (5 bases). Germline values: CDR1 SQVTM, CDR2 ANQGSEA. Trimming removed 7 bases from V and 0 bases from J, with 18 bases in between. This CDR3 spans 15 amino acids. CDR3 protein: CSGEGTAITNYGYTF. The CDR3 DNA reads as TGCAGCGGCGAAGGGACGGCTATCACTAACTATGGCTACACCTTC.

In this sample, this clonotype turned up many times. This chain connects TRBV5-1 to TRBJ2-5; no clear D gene. This CDR3 spans 13 amino acids. Trimming took off 3 bases at V and 3 bases at J, with 9 bases between the two ends. Germline V gene sequence: CDR1 SGHRS, CDR2 YFSETQ. The CDR3 reads CASSSGIEETQYF. Here the CDR3 DNA reads TGCGCCAGCAGCTCCGGAATCGAAGAGACCCAGTACTTC.

As regards this clonotype: This may stem from a read error, because a much larger clone lies one nucleotide away. CDR3 in amino acids: CSASSSVGGYPDTQYF. The CDR3 DNA reads as TGCAGTGCTAGCTCCAGCGTTGGGGGGTACCCAGATACGCAGTATTTT. The chain recombines TRBV20-1 with TRBJ2-3; tentative D call: TRBD2 (6 bases). Trimming took 3 bases from V and 4 from J, leaving 20 bases between them. Germline V gene lookup returns CDR1 DFQATT and CDR2 SNEGSKA (reference sequence). The CDR3 has 16 residues.

On this clonotype itself: A much larger clone differs from this one at a single base, so this may be a read error. The chain has TRBV14 and TRBJ2-7, with D perhaps matching TRBD2 (6 bases). Germline lookup yields CDR1 SGHDN and CDR2 FVKESK. This CDR3 contains 14 residues. The CDR3: CAGSQELRGYEQYF. CDR3 bases: TGTGCCGGCAGCCAAGAGTTGCGGGGTTACGAGCAGTACTTC.

The J gene is TRBJ1-5, the V gene TRBV20-1, with a weak D call TRBD1 (5 bases). CDR1 is DFQATT and CDR2 is SNEGSKA in the germline V gene (reference sequence). CDR3 length: 17 amino acids. Trimming took 7 bases from V and 2 from J, leaving 24 bases between them. The CDR3 reads CSVKTVRGRTGNQPQHF. Written as DNA, the CDR3 is TGCAGTGTCAAGACAGTAAGGGGCCGCACGGGCAATCAGCCCCAGCATTTT.

For this clonotype: Just one base apart from a much larger clone, this may be a read error. The chain uses TRBV2 and TRBJ2-5; D remains ambiguous. Trimming cost V 5 bases and J 11 bases, with 21 bases left between them. The CDR3 sequence is 14 residues long. CDR1 and CDR2 (germline): SNHLY, FYNNEI. The CDR3 DNA reads as TGTGCCAGCAGTCCCGAGGTCCAGTACAATGAGCAGTACTTC. It yields the protein CASSPEVQYNEQYF.

The V and J genes are TRBV4-3 and TRBJ2-7; D is ambiguous. This CDR3 comprises 13 residues. Trimming pared 0 bases from V and 2 bases from J, leaving 5 bases between. In germline, CDR1 is LGHNA, CDR2 YSLEER. CDR3 nucleotide sequence: TGCGCCAGCAGCCAAGACAGCACCTACGAGCAGTACTTC. Translated, it gives CASSQDSTYEQYF.

The chain has TRBV3-1 and TRBJ1-1, with TRBD1 as a possible D gene (5 bases). The CDR3 has 16 amino acids. V lost 0 bases and J 6 bases, leaving 17 bases between the germline ends. The germline CDR1 and CDR2 sequences are LGHDT and YNNKEL (reference sequence). The CDR3 loop is CASSQDIVPGGSEAFF. In nucleotides, the CDR3 is TGTGCCAGCAGCCAAGATATCGTCCCCGGGGGATCTGAAGCTTTCTTT.

This clonotype was counted at least ten times. The chain couples TRBV5-1 to TRBJ2-1; D is ambiguous. The V end lost 2 bases, the J end lost 6 bases, and 9 bases lay between the germline ends. Germline values: CDR1 SGHRS, CDR2 YFSETQ. The CDR3 contains 13 residues. The CDR3 DNA sequence: TGCGCCAGCAGCTTCAATGGTCGCAATGAGCAGTTCTTC. Translating it yields CASSFNGRNEQFF.